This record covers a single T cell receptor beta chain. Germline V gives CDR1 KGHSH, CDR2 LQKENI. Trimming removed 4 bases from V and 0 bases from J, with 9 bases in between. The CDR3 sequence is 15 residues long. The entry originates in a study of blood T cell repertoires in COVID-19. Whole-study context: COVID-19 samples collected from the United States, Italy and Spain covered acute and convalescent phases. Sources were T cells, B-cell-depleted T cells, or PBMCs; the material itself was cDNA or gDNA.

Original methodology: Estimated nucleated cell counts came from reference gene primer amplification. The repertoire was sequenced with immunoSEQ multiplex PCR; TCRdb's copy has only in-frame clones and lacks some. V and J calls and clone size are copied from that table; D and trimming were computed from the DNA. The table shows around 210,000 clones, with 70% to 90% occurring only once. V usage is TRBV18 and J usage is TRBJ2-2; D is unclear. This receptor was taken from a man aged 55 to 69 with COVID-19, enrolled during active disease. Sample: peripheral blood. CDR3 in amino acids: CASSRPLANTGELFF. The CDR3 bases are TGTGCCAGCTCACGTCCACTCGCGAACACCGGGGAGCTGTTTTTT.